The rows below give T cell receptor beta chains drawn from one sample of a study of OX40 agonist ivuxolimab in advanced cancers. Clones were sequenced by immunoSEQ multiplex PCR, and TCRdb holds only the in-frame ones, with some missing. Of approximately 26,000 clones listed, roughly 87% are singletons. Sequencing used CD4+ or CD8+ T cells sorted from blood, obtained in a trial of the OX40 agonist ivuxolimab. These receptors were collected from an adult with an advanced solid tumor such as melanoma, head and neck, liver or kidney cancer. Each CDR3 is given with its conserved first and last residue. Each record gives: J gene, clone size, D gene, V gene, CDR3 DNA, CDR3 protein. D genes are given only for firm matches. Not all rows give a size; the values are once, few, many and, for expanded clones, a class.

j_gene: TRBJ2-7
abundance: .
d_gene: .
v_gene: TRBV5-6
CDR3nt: TGTGCCAGCAGCTTGCTCCCATCCGGGGGTTACGAGCAGTACTTC
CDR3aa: CASSLLPSGGYEQYF

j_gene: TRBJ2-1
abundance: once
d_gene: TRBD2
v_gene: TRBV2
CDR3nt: TGTGCCAGCCTAGCCGGGACTAGCGACCACAATGAGCAGTTCTTC
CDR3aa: CASLAGTSDHNEQFF

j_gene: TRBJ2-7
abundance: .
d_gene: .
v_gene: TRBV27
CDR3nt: TGTGCCAGCAGTCCGGGGACTCATAGCTCCTACGAGCAGTACTTC
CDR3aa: CASSPGTHSSYEQYF

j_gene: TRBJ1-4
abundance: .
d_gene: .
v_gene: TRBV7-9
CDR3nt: TGTGCCAGCAGCTTAGCTTTGGGCCAACTGTTTTTT
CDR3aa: CASSLALGQLFF

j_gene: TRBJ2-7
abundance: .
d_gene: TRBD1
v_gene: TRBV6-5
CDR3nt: TGTGCCAGCAGGGGACAGACGGACTACGAGCAGTACTTC
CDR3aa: CASRGQTDYEQYF

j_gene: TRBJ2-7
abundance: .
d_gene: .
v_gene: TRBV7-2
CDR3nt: TGTGCCAGCAGCTTTTTTGAGGGGGAAAAGATCTACGAGCAGTACTTC
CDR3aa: CASSFFEGEKIYEQYF

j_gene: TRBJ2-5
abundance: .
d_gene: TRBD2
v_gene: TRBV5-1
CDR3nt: TGCGCCAGCAGTCATCTAGCGGGAGTTCAAGAGACCCAGTACTTC
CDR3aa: CASSHLAGVQETQYF

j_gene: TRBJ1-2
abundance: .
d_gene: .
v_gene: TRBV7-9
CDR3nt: TGTGCCAGCAGCTCTGGGGAGGTCTATGGCTACACCTTC
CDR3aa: CASSSGEVYGYTF

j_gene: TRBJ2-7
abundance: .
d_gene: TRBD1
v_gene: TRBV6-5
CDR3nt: TGTGCCAGCAGTTTTGGGACAGGGGGATACGAGCAGTACTTC
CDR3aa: CASSFGTGGYEQYF

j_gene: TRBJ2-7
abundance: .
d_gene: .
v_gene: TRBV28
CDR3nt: TGTGCCAGCAGTTTGGTAAGCGAGCAGTACTTC
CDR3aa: CASSLVSEQYF

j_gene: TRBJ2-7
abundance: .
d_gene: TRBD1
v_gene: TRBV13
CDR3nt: TGTGCCAGCACCGTGGACAGGGCAGGGTACGAGCAGTACTTC
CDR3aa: CASTVDRAGYEQYF

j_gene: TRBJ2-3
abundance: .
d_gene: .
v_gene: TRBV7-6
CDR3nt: TGTGCCAGCAGCTTAACCGCCACAGATACGCAGTATTTT
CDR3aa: CASSLTATDTQYF

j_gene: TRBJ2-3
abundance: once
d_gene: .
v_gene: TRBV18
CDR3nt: TGTGCCAGCTCCGTTTTTGCCGGCACAGATACGCAGTATTTT
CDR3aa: CASSVFAGTDTQYF

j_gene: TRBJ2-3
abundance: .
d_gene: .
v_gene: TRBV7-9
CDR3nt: TGTGCCAGCAGCTTAGTTCTAGCGCACACAGATACGCAGTATTTT
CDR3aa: CASSLVLAHTDTQYF

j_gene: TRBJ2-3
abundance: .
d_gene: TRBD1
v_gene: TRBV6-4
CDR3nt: TGTGCCAGCAGTGACTCCAACAGGGGTCATACGCAGTATTTT
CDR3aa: CASSDSNRGHTQYF

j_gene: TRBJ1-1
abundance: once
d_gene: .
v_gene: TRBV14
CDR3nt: TGTGCCAGCAGCCAAGATCTCGGTGCCTTGAACACTGAAGCTTTCTTT
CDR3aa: CASSQDLGALNTEAFF

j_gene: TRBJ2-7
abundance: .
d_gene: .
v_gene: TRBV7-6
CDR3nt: TGTGCCAGCAGTCCTGAGGTGTCTAGCATCCACGAGCAGTACTTC
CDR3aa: CASSPEVSSIHEQYF

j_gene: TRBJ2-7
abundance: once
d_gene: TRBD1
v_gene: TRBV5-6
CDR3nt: TGTGCCAGCAGCTTAGGGACAGGGATATACGAGCAGTACTTC
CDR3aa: CASSLGTGIYEQYF

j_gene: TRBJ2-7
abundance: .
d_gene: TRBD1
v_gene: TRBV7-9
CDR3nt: TGTGCCAGCAGCCCAACCCCGGGACAGTCCTACGAGCAGTACTTC
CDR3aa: CASSPTPGQSYEQYF

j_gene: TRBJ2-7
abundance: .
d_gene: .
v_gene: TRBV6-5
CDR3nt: TGTGCCAGCAGTTACCCCTGGGGTAGGGGGGCCGACGAGCAGTACTTC
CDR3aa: CASSYPWGRGADEQYF

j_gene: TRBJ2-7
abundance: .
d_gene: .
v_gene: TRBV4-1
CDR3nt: TGCGCCAGCAGCCAAGTCGTCGCAGCCTTGGGGGAGCAGTACTTC
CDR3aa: CASSQVVAALGEQYF

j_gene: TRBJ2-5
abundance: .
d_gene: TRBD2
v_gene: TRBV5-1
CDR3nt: TGCGCCAGCAGCCCCCTACTAGCGGGAGTAGAGACCCAGTACTTC
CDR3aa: CASSPLLAGVETQYF

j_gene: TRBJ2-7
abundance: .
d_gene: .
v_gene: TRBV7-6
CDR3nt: TGTGCCAGCAGCTTAGAACCTTTTACGAGGGAGCAGTACTTC
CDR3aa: CASSLEPFTREQYF

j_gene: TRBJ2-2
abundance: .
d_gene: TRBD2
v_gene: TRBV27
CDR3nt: TGTGCCAGCAGTGTCGGGACTACCTACACCGGGGAGCTGTTTTTT
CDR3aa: CASSVGTTYTGELFF

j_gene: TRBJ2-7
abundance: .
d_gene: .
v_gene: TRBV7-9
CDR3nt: TGTGCCAGCAGCTCGACTTATAGGACTCCGAGCCCTTACGAGCAGTACTTC
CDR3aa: CASSSTYRTPSPYEQYF

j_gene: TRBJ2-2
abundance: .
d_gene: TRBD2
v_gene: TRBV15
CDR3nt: TGTGCCACCAGCAGAGATTGGACCAGACTAGCGGGAGGTCCCGGGGAGCTGTTTTTT
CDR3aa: CATSRDWTRLAGGPGELFF

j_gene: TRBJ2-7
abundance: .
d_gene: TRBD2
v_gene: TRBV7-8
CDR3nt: TGTGCCAGCAGCCCCTTTCCTTGGACTAGCGGGATCTCCTACGAGCAGTACTTC
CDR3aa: CASSPFPWTSGISYEQYF

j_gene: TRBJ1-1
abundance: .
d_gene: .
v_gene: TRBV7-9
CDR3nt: TGTGCCAGCAGCTCAGATCGAGTGCATGGAGTGAACACTGAAGCTTTCTTT
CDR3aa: CASSSDRVHGVNTEAFF

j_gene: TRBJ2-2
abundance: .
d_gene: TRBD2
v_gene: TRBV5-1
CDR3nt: TGCGCCAGCAGGGCGGGACTAGCGGGAGAGACCGGGGAGCTGTTTTTT
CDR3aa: CASRAGLAGETGELFF

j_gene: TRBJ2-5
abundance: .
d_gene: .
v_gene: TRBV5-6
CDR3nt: TGTGCCAGCAGCCCGAGCGACTCACAAGAGACCCAGTACTTC
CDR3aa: CASSPSDSQETQYF

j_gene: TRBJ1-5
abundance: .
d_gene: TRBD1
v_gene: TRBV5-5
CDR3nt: TGTGCCAGCAGCCCTAGCCCAGGGGGCAAGCAGCCCCAGCATTTT
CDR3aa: CASSPSPGGKQPQHF

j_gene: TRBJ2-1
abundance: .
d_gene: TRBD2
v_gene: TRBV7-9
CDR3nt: TGTGCCAGCAGCTATACGGCTAGCGGGCATGAGCAGTTCTTC
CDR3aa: CASSYTASGHEQFF

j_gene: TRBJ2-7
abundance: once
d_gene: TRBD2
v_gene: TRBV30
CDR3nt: TGTGCCTGGAGTGTAGGTAGCGGGAGCTACGAGCAGTACTTC
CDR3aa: CAWSVGSGSYEQYF

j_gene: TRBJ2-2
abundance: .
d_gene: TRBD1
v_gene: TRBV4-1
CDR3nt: TGCGCCAGCAGCCGCGGACAGGGACGATTTACGAACACCGGGGAGCTGTTTTTT
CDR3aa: CASSRGQGRFTNTGELFF